Below are 7 T cell receptor beta chains sequenced from a single sample in a study of post-analysis software for immune sequencing data. General study points: TRBV5-6, TRBV5-1 and TRBV20-1 were among roughly 5 TRBV segments more frequent in patients than controls.

Presence of unique molecular identifiers characterized the TCR beta cDNA libraries. A single record per CDR3 protein comes from TCRdb applying MiXCR to the PCR reads. The top ten clones hold roughly an eighth of a sample with 380,000 or so distinct CDR3 sequences, roughly 38% of them seen once. Their cognate antigens are unknown. The sequenced sample was blood. These receptors were collected from a girl aged 5 to 17 with multiple sclerosis.

The chain employs TRBV4-1 and TRBJ2-1; 7 bases are shared with TRBD1. Germline values: CDR1 MGHRA, CDR2 YSYEKL. With 2 bases clipped from V and 2 bases from J, the junction kept 3 bases outside the gene matches. The CDR3 covers 15 residues. CDR3 region: CASSQNRGTYNEQFF. DNA of the CDR3: TGCGCCAGCAGCCAAAACAGGGGCACCTACAATGAGCAGTTCTTC.

V is TRBV15 and J is TRBJ2-3; D is unclear. The CDR3 loop spans 15 amino acids. V was trimmed by 0 bases and J by 0 bases, leaving 7 bases between them. CDR1 and CDR2 (germline): LNHNV, YYDKDF (reference sequence). The CDR3 bases are TGTGCCACCAGCAGAGATAGGGCCAGCACAGATACGCAGTATTTT. The encoded protein is CATSRDRASTDTQYF.

This clonotype was counted many times. This rearrangement joins TRBV12-3 or TRBV12-4 to TRBJ2-7; D tentatively reads TRBD1 or TRBD2 (6 bases each). The CDR3 loop spans 13 amino acids. V lost 10 bases and J lost 0, with 13 bases in between. In nucleotides, the CDR3 is TGTGCCACCCACAGGGACTCCTCCTACGAGCAGTACTTC. Protein product: CATHRDSSYEQYF.

This clonotype has just one count. V gene TRBV25-1 combines with J gene TRBJ1-5; D gene unclear. V gave up 0 bases and J gave up 7 bases, with 7 bases separating them. The CDR3 totals 13 residues. Germline assignment: CDR1 MGHDK and CDR2 SYGVNS. The CDR3, as DNA: TGTGCCAGCAGTGAATATAATCAACAGCCCCAGCATTTT. Protein product: CASSEYNQQPQHF.

V gene TRBV7-2 combines with J gene TRBJ2-7; 9 positions match TRBD1. The V gene's germline CDR1 is SGHTA and CDR2 FQGNSA. The CDR3 spans 15 residues. V shed 5 bases and J 4 bases; nucleotides not matched to a gene: 9. CDR3 sequence (DNA): TGTGCCAGCAGCACCCCGGGACAGGGCCGTTACGAGCAGTACTTC. This sequence encodes CASSTPGQGRYEQYF.

V gene TRBV3-1 combines with J gene TRBJ2-1; 9 nucleotides align to TRBD2. Germline CDR1 and CDR2: LGHDT and YNNKEL (reference sequence). The CDR3 has 16 amino acids. V lost 4 bases, J lost 7 bases, and 11 bases stayed unmatched. The DNA of the CDR3 is TGTGCCAGCAGCCTAGATAGCGGGGGATTAACGAATGAGCAGTTCTTC. It specifies CASSLDSGGLTNEQFF.

This sequence joins TRBV20-1 and TRBJ2-1; possibly TRBD1 for D (7 bases). CDR1 is DFQATT and CDR2 is SNEGSKA in the germline V gene (reference sequence). CDR3 length: 18 residues. V dropped 2 bases and J dropped 8 bases, with 28 bases sitting between them. The CDR3 is CSARKLARGIRLVDEQFF. The DNA for the CDR3 is TGCAGTGCTAGAAAGCTGGCCAGGGGGATCAGACTAGTAGATGAGCAGTTCTTC.